This T cell receptor beta chain was sequenced during a study of blood T cell repertoires in COVID-19. Study at large: T cells, B-cell-depleted T cells, or PBMCs supplied cDNA or gDNA.

Repertoires were generated with immunoSEQ multiplex PCR, while TCRdb's copy carries only in-frame clones and drops some. The data show 250,000 to 350,000 clones, with roughly 87% seen just once and 2% to 3% held by the top ten. Germline CDR1 reads SGHNT; CDR2 reads YYREEE (reference sequence). The ends lost 1 base at V and 9 bases at J; junction bases unmatched: 17. This CDR3 has 19 amino acids. This clonotype was obtained from a man in his late teens or twenties with active or convalescent COVID-19. The sample taken for sequencing was peripheral blood. This chain connects TRBV5-4 to TRBJ2-1, with TRBD2 matching 12 bases. CDR3 nucleotides: TGTGCCAGCAGCTTGTCCCCGATTAGGCTAGCGGGAGGGCGTATTGAGCAGTTCTTC. Amino acid sequence: CASSLSPIRLAGGRIEQFF.